The sample holds a few counts of the clone carrying this TCR beta chain. What it binds is not known. TCRdb re-called the 5' RACE reads through MiXCR, storing one row per CDR3 protein. The data contain a few hundred thousand distinct CDR3 sequences, 12% of them singletons. This record comes from a study of identical twins. Study results and limitations: Abundant beta clonotypes from cord blood had fewer insertions, unlike memory repertoires, which showed none.

These data were likewise used in another study, on yellow fever vaccine responses in identical twins.

This TCR was sampled from a woman aged 18-29 years in good health. Sequenced: memory (CD45RO+) T cells sorted from blood.

The CDR3 region has the DNA TGCGCCAGCAGCTTGGGTCCGACTGGGGGGGCCGGGGATACGCAGTATTTT. Translated: CASSLGPTGGAGDTQYF. V usage is TRBV5-1 and J usage is TRBJ2-3; D perhaps matches TRBD2 (7 bases). The CDR3 contains 17 residues. Trimming took off 0 bases at V and 6 bases at J, with 20 bases between the two ends. Germline V gives CDR1 SGHRS, CDR2 YFSETQ.